The source of this T cell receptor (beta chain) is a study of cytomegalovirus exposure and HLA in healthy donors. This PCR relied on a set of 60 Vbeta primers and 13 Jbeta primers. Clones were sequenced by immunoSEQ multiplex PCR, and TCRdb holds only the in-frame ones, with some missing. Of roughly 200,000 clones listed, 80% to 90% are singletons. The germline V gene has CDR1 SGHDT and CDR2 YYEEEE. The CDR3 is 15 residues long. V trimming: 4 bases; J trimming: 4 bases; junction bases outside the gene matches: 10. The gene calls are TRBV5-6 and TRBJ2-7, with 8 bases aligning to TRBD2. The sample was PBMCs. This clonotype was sampled from a young man in good health and CMV-seronegative. The CDR3 sequence is CASSVPRTSIYEQYF. The CDR3 bases are TGTGCCAGCAGCGTTCCTAGGACTAGCATATACGAGCAGTACTTC.